This T cell receptor beta chain comes out of a study of CD8 T cells in ankylosing spondylitis. Study findings and constraints: Disease-linked clones were reportedly significantly enriched in matched ankylosing spondylitis synovial fluid. Peripheral blood samples showed relatively rare disease-linked clones, and these clones were CD8+. There was a TCR beta motif, made of 7 to 9 highly homologous variants, that appeared characteristic of ankylosing spondylitis blood.

Quantitative 5'-RACE with molecular barcodes produced the TCR beta libraries. Using its own MiXCR run on the 5' RACE reads, TCRdb lists one record per CDR3 protein. Among around 9,100 distinct CDR3 sequences, roughly 6.4% were seen once, and the ten largest hold 41%. This clonotype is medium-sized (0.01 to 0.1%) within its sample. Its target is not known. Trimming cost V 0 bases and J 2 bases, with 7 bases left between them. Per germline, CDR1 SGDLS and CDR2 YYNGEE. This CDR3 spans 14 amino acids. The TCR originated in a female donor with ankylosing spondylitis or in good health (not recorded which). The sample consisted of blood, either unsorted or a sorted T cell fraction (not recorded which). The chain carries TRBV9 and TRBJ2-3, with D possibly matching TRBD2 (5 bases). Here the CDR3 reads CASSVGRNTDTQYF. As DNA, the CDR3 is TGTGCCAGCAGCGTAGGGAGGAACACAGATACGCAGTATTTT.